This TCR beta chain derives from a study of beta chain features in type 1 diabetes. Study at large: The patients were much like the healthy donors in age, gender and cell yields.

Sequencing targeted expressed TCRB transcripts, as all isolated RNA had been reverse transcribed. The protocol was immunoSEQ multiplex PCR, while the TCRdb copy is restricted to in-frame clones and leaves out a portion. The table lists about 240,000 clones, 25% to 30% of them singletons. Notes on this clone: Its antigen remains unknown.

The single heparinised draw taken from each donor contained around 100 mL of blood on average. The CDR3 length is 15 residues. V was clipped by 7 bases and J by 8 bases, with 19 bases between them. Germline-derived CDR1 and CDR2 are SGHRS and YFSETQ. Study-wide results and caveats: A closer apparent resemblance between naive, central memory and Treg TCRB repertoires was seen in patients than in healthy donors.

The rearrangement joins TRBV5-1 to TRBJ2-6; a weak D match, TRBD2 (6 bases). Source material: central memory CD4+ T cells from blood. This sequence was found in a man under 40 in good health. CDR3 protein: CASDPTGSWSNVLTF. The DNA for the CDR3 is TGCGCCAGCGACCCCACCGGGAGTTGGTCCAACGTCCTGACTTTC. The complete variable domain, with remaining parts taken from reference TRBV5-1 and TRBJ2-6, reads KAGVTQTPRYLIKTRGQQVTLSCSPISGHRSVSWYQQTPGQGLQFLFEYFSETQRNKGNFPGRFSGRQFSNSRSEMNVSTLELGDSALYLCASDPTGSWSNVLTFGAGSRLTVL.